These 29 T cell receptor beta chains share one sample of origin, sequenced in a study of identical twins. TCRdb re-called the 5' RACE reads through MiXCR, storing one row per CDR3 protein. There are around 220,000 distinct CDR3 sequences in the sample; roughly a tenth occur only once, and about 9.1% lies in the top ten. The specimen sequenced was memory T cells sorted from blood. The receptors derive from a man aged 45-65 years in good health.

Worth noting for this clonotype: Being one base from a much bigger clone, this may be a read error. For the CDR3, the DNA is TGCAGCGTTGAAAGAGGTGGTAAGCAGTTCTTC. As protein: CSVERGGKQFF. The chain carries TRBV29-1 and TRBJ2-1; D is uncertain. The CDR3 sequence is 11 residues long. Germline CDR1 reads SQVTM; CDR2 reads ANQGSEA. V lost 2 bases and J 11 bases, leaving 10 bases between the germline ends.

The chain joins TRBV6-1 to TRBJ2-5; 11 bases are a match to TRBD1. With 5 bases clipped from V and 4 bases from J, the junction kept 9 bases outside the gene matches. Germline CDR1 and CDR2: MNHNS and SASEGT. This CDR3 has 16 amino acids. For the CDR3, the DNA is TGTGCCAGCAGTCGTCTCTCGGACAGGGGGCGAGAGACCCAGTACTTC. It yields the protein CASSRLSDRGRETQYF.

This clonotype appeared a few times. The rearrangement joins TRBV27 to TRBJ1-2, with unresolved D. The CDR3 is 14 amino acids. The germline V gene encodes CDR1 MNHEY and CDR2 SMNVEV (reference sequence). Trimming shortened V by 6 bases and J by 2 bases, and 13 bases separated the two germline ends. CDR3 residues: CASRQGSFNYGYTF. In nucleotides, the CDR3 is TGTGCCAGCAGGCAAGGCTCCTTCAACTATGGCTACACCTTC.

This clonotype occurred many times. The chain uses TRBV6-2 or TRBV6-3 and TRBJ1-5; D might be TRBD1 (5 bases). The CDR3 contains 14 residues. Trimming cost V 3 bases and J 7 bases, with 13 bases left between them. CDR1 and CDR2 from the germline V gene are MNHEY and SVGEGT. The DNA for the CDR3 is TGTGCCAGCAGTTATGACGGGGCAGGGCAGCCCCAGCATTTT. Its protein product is CASSYDGAGQPQHF.

This chain's CDR3 is CSAPSGASYEQYF. Here the CDR3 DNA reads TGCAGTGCGCCTTCGGGAGCGAGCTACGAGCAGTACTTC. The chain joins TRBV20-1 to TRBJ2-7; tentatively, D is TRBD2 (6 bases). Germline assignment: CDR1 DFQATT and CDR2 SNEGSKA (reference sequence). The CDR3 is 13 amino acids. The V and J ends lost 6 bases and 3 bases respectively, with 15 bases between them.

The gene calls are TRBV7-2 and TRBJ2-5, with TRBD1 matching 7 bases. This CDR3 spans 15 amino acids. The J segment lost 5 bases and the V segment lost 5 bases, leaving 11 bases of the junction unmatched. Germline V gene lookup returns CDR1 SGHTA and CDR2 FQGNSA. The CDR3: CASSRAQGEYETQYF. CDR3 coding DNA: TGTGCCAGCAGCAGAGCCCAGGGGGAGTATGAGACCCAGTACTTC.

This clonotype has at least ten counts. The CDR3 DNA sequence: TGTGCCAGCAGCCCCGGGACGAACTATGGCTACACCTTC. It encodes CASSPGTNYGYTF. The chain couples TRBV28 to TRBJ1-2, with D perhaps matching TRBD1 (5 bases). This CDR3 comprises 13 residues. Germline-derived CDR1 and CDR2 are MDHEN and SYDVKM. The V end lost 6 bases, the J end lost 2 bases, and 10 bases lay between the germline ends.

This clonotype came up many times. The J gene is TRBJ2-1, the V gene TRBV29-1; 8 nucleotides align to TRBD1. The junction had 4 bases not matched to a gene; V was cut back by 7 bases and J by 5 bases. Germline-derived CDR1 and CDR2 are SQVTM and ANQGSEA. This CDR3 has 12 amino acids. The CDR3 is CSGNRGNNEQFF. CDR3 sequence (DNA): TGCAGCGGCAACAGGGGGAACAATGAGCAGTTCTTC.

This clonotype was detected a few times. The gene calls are TRBV10-3 and TRBJ2-1; 14 bases match TRBD2. The CDR3 covers 17 residues. V lost 4 bases to trimming and J lost 3 bases; unmatched junction nucleotides: 5. Per germline, CDR1 ENHRY and CDR2 SYGVKD. CDR3 loop: CAISVGTSGRNYNEQFF. The CDR3 nucleotides read TGTGCCATCAGTGTCGGGACTAGCGGGAGAAACTACAATGAGCAGTTCTTC.

This clonotype occurred a few times. The CDR3 spells CAIRGGQYYGYTF. The CDR3 nucleotides are TGTGCCATCAGGGGGGGACAGTACTATGGCTACACCTTC. This rearrangement joins TRBV10-3 to TRBJ1-2; 7 bases match TRBD1. The germline V gene has CDR1 ENHRY and CDR2 SYGVKD. The CDR3 length is 13 residues. The trim removed 6 bases at V and 3 bases at J, leaving 4 bases unmatched.

The chain employs TRBV11-1 and TRBJ2-2, with a tentative D call TRBD1 (6 bases). The germline CDR1 and CDR2 sequences are SGHAT and FQDESV (reference sequence). CDR3 size: 18 residues. Deletions cut 4 bases from V and 4 bases from J, with 22 bases between. Here the CDR3 reads CASSSTRTFDRSTGELFF. CDR3 bases: TGTGCCAGCAGCTCAACCCGTACGTTCGACAGGTCCACCGGGGAGCTGTTTTTT.

The sample holds many counts of this clonotype. V usage is TRBV18 and J usage is TRBJ2-3; 7 positions agree with TRBD2. From germline, CDR1 is KGHSH and CDR2 LQKENI. V was clipped by 6 bases and J by 4 bases; unmatched bases: 13. The CDR3 extends over 16 amino acids. This chain's CDR3 is CASSQRETSGPDTQYF. CDR3 nucleotides: TGTGCCAGCTCGCAGCGGGAAACCAGCGGCCCAGATACGCAGTATTTT.

This clonotype occurred many times. The chain combines TRBV12-3 or TRBV12-4 with TRBJ2-7; D is ambiguous. The CDR3 is 16 residues long. The V end was cut by 5 bases, the J end by 4 bases, with 21 bases between. The CDR3 DNA reads as TGTGCCAGCAGTGAGACCTGGACCAACAGACCGTACGAGCAGTACTTC. Translating it yields CASSETWTNRPYEQYF.

This clonotype has ten or more counts. The V call is TRBV7-6, the J call TRBJ1-1; weak D call: TRBD1 (5 bases). This CDR3 has 14 residues. Germline V lookup: CDR1 SGHVS, CDR2 FNYEAQ. V shed 2 bases and J shed 2 bases, with 9 bases lying between them. The DNA of the CDR3 is TGTGCCAGCAGCTTATCAAGGGGTAACACTGAAGCTTTCTTT. It codes for CASSLSRGNTEAFF.

The chain joins TRBV12-3 or TRBV12-4 to TRBJ2-1; perhaps TRBD2 as D (5 bases). This CDR3 comprises 14 residues. The V end lost 10 bases, the J end lost 6 bases, and 19 bases lay between the germline ends. Here the CDR3 reads CAITPPGKGNEQFF. In DNA form, the CDR3 reads TGTGCCATCACTCCTCCGGGAAAAGGCAATGAGCAGTTCTTC.

This clonotype was observed a few times. The chain employs TRBV5-1 and TRBJ2-5; 11 bases agree with TRBD2. Germline V CDR1 and CDR2: SGHRS, YFSETQ. The V segment lost 3 bases and the J segment 2 bases; nucleotides outside the gene matches: 6. The CDR3 runs 16 residues. In nucleotides, the CDR3 is TGCGCCAGCAGCTGGGGGACTAGCGGAACACAAGAGACCCAGTACTTC. Translation: CASSWGTSGTQETQYF.

Worth noting for this clonotype: Just one base apart from a much larger clone, this may be a read error. Likely a read error: the CDR3 ends without its conserved phenylalanine or tryptophan. This chain links TRBV5-1 with TRBJ2-5, with 11 bases aligning to TRBD2. The CDR3 has 16 amino acids. Trimming at V came to 4 bases and at J to 2 bases, leaving 7 bases not matched to a gene. Germline V gives CDR1 SGHRS, CDR2 YFSETQ. CDR3 in DNA: TGCGCCAGCAGCCCCGGACTAGCGGGTGAACAAGAGACCCAGTACTCC. This encodes CASSPGLAGEQETQYS.

This chain joins TRBV5-1 and TRBJ2-7; 9 positions match TRBD2. Germline values: CDR1 SGHRS, CDR2 YFSETQ. V lost 4 bases, J lost 2 bases, and 7 bases stayed unmatched. This CDR3 is 15 amino acids long. The CDR3 loop reads CASSHYSGSAYEQYF. In nucleotides, the CDR3 is TGCGCCAGCAGCCACTATAGCGGGAGCGCCTACGAGCAGTACTTC.

This clonotype was recorded at least ten times. V is TRBV4-2 and J is TRBJ2-3, with TRBD2 identical over 13 bases. The CDR3 runs 15 residues. The V gene end was trimmed by 1 base and the J gene end by 5 bases; junction bases not matched to a gene: 0. CDR1 and CDR2 (germline): LGHNA, YNFKEQ. CDR3 bases: TGTGCCAGCAGCCAAGGACTAGCGGGAGGAGATACGCAGTATTTT. Protein: CASSQGLAGGDTQYF.

This clonotype occurred a few times. V is TRBV7-2 and J is TRBJ1-6; weak D call: TRBD1 (6 bases). Trimming cost V 1 base and J 9 bases, with 13 bases left between them. CDR1 SGHTA and CDR2 FQGNSA come from the germline V gene. The CDR3 extends over 15 amino acids. This chain's CDR3 is CASSLDRVNPSPLHF. Here the CDR3 DNA reads TGTGCCAGCAGCTTAGACAGGGTAAATCCTTCACCCCTCCACTTT.

There are a few counts of this clonotype. The chain combines TRBV6-2 or TRBV6-3 with TRBJ1-3, with TRBD1 matching over 7 bases. The germline CDR1 and CDR2 sequences are MNHEY and SVGEGT. This CDR3 region has 16 residues. The trim removed 6 bases at V and 1 base at J, leaving 9 bases unmatched. The CDR3 protein is CASRRTGGTSGNTIYF. CDR3 sequence (DNA): TGTGCCAGCAGACGGACAGGCGGAACATCTGGAAACACCATATATTTT.

This clonotype was found many times. The chain recombines TRBV4-1 with TRBJ2-7; 7 bases match TRBD1. Germline V gene data show CDR1 as MGHRA and CDR2 as YSYEKL. The V and J ends lost 4 bases and 3 bases, in that order; junction bases with no gene match: 9. The CDR3 consists of 15 residues. CDR3 protein: CASSLRQGGNYEQYF. The CDR3 DNA sequence: TGCGCCAGCAGCCTCCGACAGGGTGGCAACTACGAGCAGTACTTC.

The chain links TRBV5-1 to TRBJ2-7; 8 bases are a match to TRBD1. J was trimmed by 0 bases and V by 4 bases; bases with no gene match: 6. The CDR3 has 15 residues. Germline values: CDR1 SGHRS, CDR2 YFSETQ. CDR3 sequence: CASSQDRAYSYEQYF. CDR3 DNA sequence: TGCGCCAGCAGCCAGGACAGGGCCTACTCCTACGAGCAGTACTTC.

In this sample, this clonotype turned up many times. V gene TRBV12-3 or TRBV12-4 combines with J gene TRBJ2-1; D unresolved. V gave up 3 bases and J gave up 2 bases, with 20 bases separating them. CDR3 length equals 18 residues. Here the CDR3 DNA reads TGTGCCAGCAGTTTCGTTTATGGGGTTAGGGTTGCCTACAATGAGCAGTTCTTC. Its protein product is CASSFVYGVRVAYNEQFF.

The chain links TRBV27 to TRBJ2-1, with D possibly being TRBD2 (6 bases). The CDR3 is 15 amino acids. Trimming stripped 8 bases from V and 9 bases from J, with 23 bases between. Germline V gives CDR1 MNHEY, CDR2 SMNVEV (reference sequence). The CDR3, as DNA: TGTGCCAGCGCCGATACCGATAGGAGGGTCGGTGAGCAGTTCTTC. Protein sequence: CASADTDRRVGEQFF.

The J gene is TRBJ2-5, the V gene TRBV6-5; perhaps TRBD1 as D (5 bases). V was pared by 3 bases and J by 2 bases, with 13 bases between. The CDR3 sequence is 15 residues long. Germline loops: CDR1 MNHEY, CDR2 SVGAGI. CDR3 region: CASSYVLGVQETQYF. DNA for the CDR3: TGTGCCAGCAGTTATGTCCTAGGGGTACAAGAGACCCAGTACTTC.

The genes are TRBV6-2 or TRBV6-3 and TRBJ1-5; D might be TRBD1 (5 bases). Germline V gene lookup returns CDR1 MNHEY and CDR2 SVGEGT. The CDR3 sequence is 16 residues long. V lost 7 bases and J 0 bases, leaving 16 bases between the germline ends. Here the CDR3 reads CASTGLQDLSNQPQHF. The CDR3 DNA sequence: TGTGCCAGCACCGGCCTACAGGATCTTAGCAATCAGCCCCAGCATTTT.

In this sample, this clonotype turned up a few times. This chain links TRBV30 with TRBJ2-3, with 11 positions matching TRBD2. The J segment lost 0 bases and the V segment lost 8 bases, leaving 7 bases of the junction unmatched. The CDR3 is made up of 15 amino acids. The germline V gene encodes CDR1 GTSNPN and CDR2 SVGIG (reference sequence). CDR3 sequence reads: CAINSGGASTDTQYF. The CDR3 DNA is TGTGCCATTAATAGCGGGGGGGCTAGCACAGATACGCAGTATTTT. Filled out from reference TRBV30 and TRBJ2-3, the complete variable domain reads SQTIHQWPATLVQPVGSPLSLECTVEGTSNPNLYWYRQAAGRGLQLLFYSVGIGQISSEVPQNLSASRPQDRQFILSSKKLLLSDSGFYLCAINSGGASTDTQYFGPGTRLTVL.

The rearrangement links TRBV11-2 to TRBJ1-1, with D unclear. CDR3 size: 14 residues. V shed 0 bases and J shed 4 bases, with 9 bases lying between them. Germline V lookup: CDR1 SGHAT, CDR2 FQNNGV. The CDR3 nucleotides read TGTGCCAGCAGCTTAGATCGGGTGGGCACTGAAGCTTTCTTT. Translating gives CASSLDRVGTEAFF.